These 23 T cell receptor beta chains originate from one sample sequenced in a study of monozygotic twins with inflammatory bowel disease. Reprocessing the 5' RACE reads, TCRdb reports a single entry for every CDR3 protein and omits DNA. This sample's clone table lists some 440,000 distinct CDR3 sequences. Sample: blood. Source of these receptors: a human donor with ulcerative colitis or Crohn's disease, or a healthy co-twin of an affected twin (not recorded which).

The chain recombines TRBV19 with TRBJ2-3; the D call from TCRdb, TRBD2, cannot be confirmed without DNA. This CDR3 comprises 16 residues. Per the germline V gene, CDR1 is LNHDA and CDR2 is SQIVND (reference sequence). The CDR3 sequence is CASSIAASGATDTQYF.

The chain uses TRBV11-1 and TRBJ2-3; TCRdb calls TRBD2, which cannot be checked without DNA. This CDR3 is 18 amino acids long. Germline assignment: CDR1 SGHAT and CDR2 FQDESV (reference sequence). This CDR3 reads CASSLGTSGSVGTDTQYF.

The V and J genes are TRBV12-3 or TRBV12-4 and TRBJ2-7. The CDR3 has 14 amino acids. CDR3 sequence: CASSGEFSSYEQYF.

The chain is built from TRBV4-1 and TRBJ1-1. The germline CDR1 and CDR2 sequences are MGHRA and YSYEKL. The CDR3 consists of 15 residues. CDR3 residues: CASSQGEQLVTEAFF.

The rearrangement links TRBV4-2 to TRBJ1-2. The CDR3 loop spans 11 amino acids. Germline-derived CDR1 and CDR2 are LGHNA and YNFKEQ. This CDR3 is CASSQEIRYTF.

V and J are TRBV20-1 and TRBJ1-5; TCRdb calls TRBD1, which cannot be checked without DNA. From germline, CDR1 is DFQATT and CDR2 SNEGSKA (reference sequence). The CDR3 consists of 14 residues. The CDR3 is CSALDRVSNQPQHF.

The chain employs TRBV20-1 and TRBJ1-5. The CDR3 spans 14 residues. CDR1 is DFQATT and CDR2 is SNEGSKA in the germline V gene (reference sequence). CDR3 protein: CSARDVRSNQPQHF.

The chain employs TRBV5-4 and TRBJ1-2. CDR3 length: 17 amino acids. The germline V gene has CDR1 SGHNT and CDR2 YYREEE (reference sequence). The CDR3: CASSGPGRVSTLDGYTF.

The chain's CDR3 is CSASRGGSSYNEQFF. This chain connects TRBV20-1 to TRBJ2-1; no DNA is available, so the TRBD1 call from TCRdb remains unchecked. The CDR3 sequence is 15 residues long. Germline V gives CDR1 DFQATT, CDR2 SNEGSKA (reference sequence).

CDR3 sequence reads: CASSYSADNYGYTF. V and J are TRBV6-6 and TRBJ1-2. Germline CDR1 MNHNY, CDR2 SVGAGI (reference sequence). The CDR3 contains 14 residues.

This chain uses TRBV20-1 with TRBJ2-7; TCRdb lists TRBD1, though no DNA is available to test this call. CDR1 and CDR2 from the germline V gene are DFQATT and SNEGSKA (reference sequence). The length of the CDR3 is 19 residues. CDR3 amino acids: CSARAPGGAGGRFLYEQYF.

The chain recombines TRBV7-9 with TRBJ1-4; TCRdb's D gene call, TRBD1, goes unchecked for lack of DNA. Germline-derived CDR1 and CDR2 are SEHNR and FQNEAQ (reference sequence). The CDR3 is made up of 15 amino acids. CDR3: CASSPPQGVEEKLFF. The full variable domain, rest sourced from reference TRBV7-9 and TRBJ1-4, is DTGVSQNPRHKITKRGQNVTFRCDPISEHNRLYWYRQTLGQGPEFLTYFQNEAQLEKSRLLSDRFSAERPKGSFSTLEIQRTEQGDSAMYLCASSPPQGVEEKLFFGSGTQLSVL.

This rearrangement joins TRBV20-1 to TRBJ1-1. The CDR3 runs to 15 residues. Germline values: CDR1 DFQATT, CDR2 SNEGSKA (reference sequence). CDR3 sequence: CSARSFLGTNTEAFF.

V gene TRBV20-1 combines with J gene TRBJ2-7; the D call from TCRdb, TRBD2, cannot be confirmed without DNA. CDR3 length: 15 residues. Germline V lookup: CDR1 DFQATT, CDR2 SNEGSKA (reference sequence). The CDR3 spells CSAKLPGLSPHEQYF.

This chain links TRBV6-1 with TRBJ2-7; TCRdb names TRBD2, which stays unverified in the absence of DNA. Germline loops: CDR1 MNHNS, CDR2 SASEGT. This CDR3 has 15 residues. The CDR3 is CASTLGGPGLYEQYF.

The chain has TRBV12-3 or TRBV12-4 and TRBJ2-7; TCRdb proposes TRBD1, but this gene call is untestable without DNA. The CDR3 covers 12 residues. CDR3: CASSFSGNEQYF.

The V gene is TRBV5-1, the J gene TRBJ1-5; TCRdb's D call, TRBD1, is unchecked because there is no DNA. Germline CDR1 SGHRS, CDR2 YFSETQ. CDR3 length: 14 residues. CDR3 amino acids: CASSLSGGRQPQHF. The whole variable domain, filled in from reference TRBV5-1 and TRBJ1-5, reads KAGVTQTPRYLIKTRGQQVTLSCSPISGHRSVSWYQQTPGQGLQFLFEYFSETQRNKGNFPGRFSGRQFSNSRSEMNVSTLELGDSALYLCASSLSGGRQPQHFGDGTRLSIL.

This sequence joins TRBV10-3 and TRBJ2-7; TCRdb indicates TRBD1, and absent DNA this call remains unverified. Germline V gives CDR1 ENHRY, CDR2 SYGVKD. CDR3 size: 14 residues. Here the CDR3 reads CAISELGQGGEQYF.

This chain's CDR3 is CASSQEGGGRDYGYTF. V is TRBV4-2 and J is TRBJ1-2. Germline assignment: CDR1 LGHNA and CDR2 YNFKEQ. There are 16 residues in the CDR3.

The chain joins TRBV10-3 to TRBJ1-2; without DNA, the TCRdb call of TRBD1 cannot be checked. This CDR3 is 15 amino acids long. Germline CDR1 is ENHRY and CDR2 is SYGVKD. This CDR3 is CAIRTGTASTYGYTF.

The CDR3 protein is CSARSRAKGSYNEQFF. The chain recombines TRBV20-1 with TRBJ2-1; the D gene TCRdb calls, TRBD1, cannot be checked with no DNA. This CDR3 region has 16 residues. CDR1 DFQATT and CDR2 SNEGSKA come from the germline V gene (reference sequence).

This chain uses TRBV20-1 with TRBJ2-7. The germline CDR1 and CDR2 sequences are DFQATT and SNEGSKA (reference sequence). This CDR3 region has 13 residues. CDR3 sequence reads: CSAGYTNSYEQYF.

The chain uses TRBV20-1 and TRBJ1-6; TCRdb's assignment of TRBD1 cannot be checked, as there is no DNA. Per the germline V gene, CDR1 is DFQATT and CDR2 is SNEGSKA (reference sequence). The CDR3 has 17 amino acids. Here the CDR3 reads CSARLPGPGYSPEALHF.